The present T cell receptor (beta chain) was sequenced within a study of PD-L1 blockade in urothelial cancer. The CDR3 spans 15 residues. Trimming pared 6 bases from V and 4 bases from J, leaving 16 bases between. CDR1 and CDR2 from the germline V gene are MNHNS and SASEGT. Time point meaning: peripheral blood 6 weeks after treatment start. Clones were sequenced by immunoSEQ multiplex PCR, and TCRdb holds only the in-frame ones, with some missing. The repertoire holds some 51,000 clones, with roughly 91% as singletons. The chain carries TRBV6-1 and TRBJ1-3; perhaps TRBD1 as D (5 bases). This specimen consisted of PBMCs, obtained around atezolizumab (anti-PD-L1) treatment. This TCR was sampled from a man aged 60-69 years with urothelial cancer. CDR3 nucleotides: TGTGCCAGCAGACAACCAAGGGGTAGCGGAAACACCATATATTTT. Its protein product is CASRQPRGSGNTIYF.